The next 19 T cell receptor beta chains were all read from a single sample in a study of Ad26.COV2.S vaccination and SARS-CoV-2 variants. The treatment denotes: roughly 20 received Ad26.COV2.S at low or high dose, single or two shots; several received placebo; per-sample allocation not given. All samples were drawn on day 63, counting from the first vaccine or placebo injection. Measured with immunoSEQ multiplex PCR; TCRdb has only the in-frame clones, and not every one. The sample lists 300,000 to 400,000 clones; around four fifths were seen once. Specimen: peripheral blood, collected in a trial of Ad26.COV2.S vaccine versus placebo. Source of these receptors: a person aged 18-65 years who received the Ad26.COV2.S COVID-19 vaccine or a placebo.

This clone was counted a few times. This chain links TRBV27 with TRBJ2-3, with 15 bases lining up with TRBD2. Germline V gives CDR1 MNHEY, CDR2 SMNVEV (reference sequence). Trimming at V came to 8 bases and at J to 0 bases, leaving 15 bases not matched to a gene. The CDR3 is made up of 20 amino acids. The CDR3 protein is CASGMRTSGGVRSSTDTQYF. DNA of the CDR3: TGTGCCAGCGGAATGAGGACTAGCGGGGGGGTGAGATCTAGCACAGATACGCAGTATTTT.

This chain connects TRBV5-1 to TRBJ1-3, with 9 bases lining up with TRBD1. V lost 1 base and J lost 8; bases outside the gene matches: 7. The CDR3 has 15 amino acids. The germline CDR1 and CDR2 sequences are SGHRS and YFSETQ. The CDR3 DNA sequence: TGCGCCAGCAGCTTGCCCCCGGGACAGGGTGACACCATATATTTT. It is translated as CASSLPPGQGDTIYF.

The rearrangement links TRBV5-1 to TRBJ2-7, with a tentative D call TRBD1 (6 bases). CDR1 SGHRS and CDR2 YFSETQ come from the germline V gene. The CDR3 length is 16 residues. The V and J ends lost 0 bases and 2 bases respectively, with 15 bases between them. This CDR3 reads CASSLVPQGTTYEQYF. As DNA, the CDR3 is TGCGCCAGCAGCTTGGTCCCTCAGGGGACGACCTACGAGCAGTACTTC.

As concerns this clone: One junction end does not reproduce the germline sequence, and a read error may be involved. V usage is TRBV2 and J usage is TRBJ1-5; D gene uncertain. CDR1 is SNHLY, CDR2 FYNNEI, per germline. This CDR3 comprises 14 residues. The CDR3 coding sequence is TGTGTCAGCGGGCCAGGCTATAGCAATCAGCCCCAGCATTTT. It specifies CVSGPGYSNQPQHF. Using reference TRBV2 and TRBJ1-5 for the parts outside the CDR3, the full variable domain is EPEVTQTPSHQVTQMGQEVILRCVPISNHLYFYWYRQILGQKVEFLVSFYNNEISEKSEIFDDQFSVERPDGSNFTLKIRSTKLEDSAMYFCVSGPGYSNQPQHFGDGTRLSIL.

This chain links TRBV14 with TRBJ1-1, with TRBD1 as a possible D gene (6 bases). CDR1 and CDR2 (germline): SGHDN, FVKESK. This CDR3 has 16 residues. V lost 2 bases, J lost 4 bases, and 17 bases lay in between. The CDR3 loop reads CASSQRGGAVGTEAFF. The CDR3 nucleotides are TGTGCCAGCAGCCAAAGGGGGGGGGCCGTGGGCACTGAAGCTTTCTTT.

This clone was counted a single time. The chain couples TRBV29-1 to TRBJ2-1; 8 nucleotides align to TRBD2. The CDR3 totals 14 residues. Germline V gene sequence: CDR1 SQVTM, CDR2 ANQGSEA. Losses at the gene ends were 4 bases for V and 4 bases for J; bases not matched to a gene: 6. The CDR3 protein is CSVGPGGGYNEQFF. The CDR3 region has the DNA TGCAGCGTTGGACCCGGGGGGGGGTACAATGAGCAGTTCTTC.

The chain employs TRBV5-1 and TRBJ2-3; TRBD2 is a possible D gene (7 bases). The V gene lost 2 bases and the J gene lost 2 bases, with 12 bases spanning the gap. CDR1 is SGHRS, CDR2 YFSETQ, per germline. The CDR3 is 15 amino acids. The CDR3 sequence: CASSFRGGYTDTQYF. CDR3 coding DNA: TGCGCCAGCAGCTTCCGCGGGGGCTACACAGATACGCAGTATTTT.

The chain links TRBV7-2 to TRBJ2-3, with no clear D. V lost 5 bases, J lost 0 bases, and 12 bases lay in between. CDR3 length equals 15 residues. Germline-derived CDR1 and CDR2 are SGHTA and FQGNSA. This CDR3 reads CASSPDQSSTDTQYF. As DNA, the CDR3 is TGTGCCAGCAGCCCGGACCAGTCTAGCACAGATACGCAGTATTTT.

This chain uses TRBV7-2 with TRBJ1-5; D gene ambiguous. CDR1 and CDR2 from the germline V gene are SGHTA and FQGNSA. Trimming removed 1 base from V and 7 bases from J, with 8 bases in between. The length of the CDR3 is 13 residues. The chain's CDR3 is CASSLDREQPQHF. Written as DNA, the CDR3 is TGTGCCAGCAGCTTAGACCGGGAGCAGCCCCAGCATTTT.

In nucleotides, the CDR3 is TGTGCCAGCAGCAAACCGCCCGGGACAGGGTATAGCAATCAGCCCCAGCATTTT. Encoded protein: CASSKPPGTGYSNQPQHF. V usage is TRBV21-1 and J usage is TRBJ1-5; TRBD1, as called in the table, went unchecked against the DNA. TRBV21-1 is a pseudogene locus. This CDR3 region has 18 residues.

CDR3 coding DNA: TGTGCCAGCAGTTTTAGCAGGGGCGGATATGGCTACACCTTC. Translation: CASSFSRGGYGYTF. The V gene is TRBV27, the J gene TRBJ1-2, with TRBD1 as a possible D gene (6 bases). CDR1 is MNHEY, CDR2 SMNVEV, per germline (reference sequence). The germline V and J ends were trimmed by 3 bases and 5 bases, with 13 bases remaining between them. This CDR3 contains 14 residues.

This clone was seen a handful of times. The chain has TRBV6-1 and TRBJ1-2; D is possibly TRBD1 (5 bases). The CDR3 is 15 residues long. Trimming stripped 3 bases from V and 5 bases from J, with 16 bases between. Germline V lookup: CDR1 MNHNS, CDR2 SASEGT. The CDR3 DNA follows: TGTGCCAGCAGTGAGATCTCCGGGGCCCAGTATGGCTACACCTTC. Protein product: CASSEISGAQYGYTF.

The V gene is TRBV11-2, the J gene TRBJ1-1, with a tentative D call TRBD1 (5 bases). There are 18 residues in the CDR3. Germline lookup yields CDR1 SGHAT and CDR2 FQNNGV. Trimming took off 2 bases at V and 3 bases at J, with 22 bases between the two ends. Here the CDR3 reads CASSLRLLGRETDTEAFF. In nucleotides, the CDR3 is TGTGCCAGCAGCTTAAGGCTCTTGGGCAGGGAGACGGACACTGAAGCTTTCTTT.

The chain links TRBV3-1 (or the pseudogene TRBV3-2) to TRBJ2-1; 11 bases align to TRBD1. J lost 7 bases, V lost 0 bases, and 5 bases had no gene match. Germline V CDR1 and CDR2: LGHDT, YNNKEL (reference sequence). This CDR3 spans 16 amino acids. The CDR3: CASSQEGQGASNEQFF. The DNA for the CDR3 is TGTGCCAGCAGCCAAGAAGGACAGGGGGCTTCAAATGAGCAGTTCTTC.

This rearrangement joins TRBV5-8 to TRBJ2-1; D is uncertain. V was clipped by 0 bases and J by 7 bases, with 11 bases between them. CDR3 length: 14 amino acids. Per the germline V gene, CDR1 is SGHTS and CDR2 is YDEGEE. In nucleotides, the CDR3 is TGTGCCAGCAGCTTGGGCGGCAGCCAGAATGAGCAGTTCTTC. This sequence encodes CASSLGGSQNEQFF.

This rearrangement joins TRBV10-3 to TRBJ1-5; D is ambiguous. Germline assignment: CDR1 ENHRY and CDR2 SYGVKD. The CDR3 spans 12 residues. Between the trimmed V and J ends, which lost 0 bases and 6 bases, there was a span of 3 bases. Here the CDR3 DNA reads TGTGCCATCAGTGAGTCAGGTCAGCCCCAGCATTTT. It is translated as CAISESGQPQHF.

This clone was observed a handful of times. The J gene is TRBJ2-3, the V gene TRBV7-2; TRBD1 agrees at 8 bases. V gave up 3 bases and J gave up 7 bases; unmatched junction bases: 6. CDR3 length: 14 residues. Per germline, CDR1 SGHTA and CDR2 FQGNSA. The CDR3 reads CASSLAGTGYTQYF. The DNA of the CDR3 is TGTGCCAGCAGCTTGGCCGGGACAGGCTATACGCAGTATTTT.

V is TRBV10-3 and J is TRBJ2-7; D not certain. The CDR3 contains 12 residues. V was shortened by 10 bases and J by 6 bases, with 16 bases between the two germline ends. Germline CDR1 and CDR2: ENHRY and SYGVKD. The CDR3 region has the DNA TGTGCCACCCGTTGGACCTCCAGCGAGCAGTACTTC. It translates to CATRWTSSEQYF.

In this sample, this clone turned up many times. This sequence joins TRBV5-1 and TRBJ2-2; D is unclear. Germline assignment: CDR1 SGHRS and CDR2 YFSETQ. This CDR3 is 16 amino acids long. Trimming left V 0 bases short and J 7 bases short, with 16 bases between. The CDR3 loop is CASSLEPGGHGGELFF. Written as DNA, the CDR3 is TGCGCCAGCAGCTTGGAGCCAGGTGGGCATGGCGGGGAGCTGTTTTTT.